Below, one T cell receptor beta chain is given with its context. The germline CDR1 and CDR2 sequences are MNHNS and SASEGT. V lost 1 base and J lost 4, with 13 bases in between. The CDR3 sequence is 15 residues long. Libraries were prepared by immunoSEQ multiplex PCR; TCRdb keeps only in-frame clonotypes and omits some of them. The table shows some 210,000 clones, with around 84% occurring only once. The sample originates from a study of blood T cell repertoires in COVID-19. As for the study in general: Both acute and convalescent COVID-19 samples were obtained from the United States, Italy and Spain. PBMCs, B-cell-depleted T cells, or T cells were the source of the cDNA or gDNA that made up the material.

Those who participated ranged in age from roughly 18 to 90 years and resided in under 25 US areas. Participant-given clinical history determined each cohort assignment. The TCR originated in a man younger than 40 with acute COVID-19. Sequencing used PBMCs or T cells enriched from blood (not recorded which). V is TRBV6-1 and J is TRBJ1-1; D might be TRBD1 (6 bases). The CDR3 sequence: CASSEVQGTVTEAFF. CDR3 in DNA: TGTGCCAGCAGTGAAGTACAGGGAACTGTCACTGAAGCTTTCTTT.